These 6 T cell receptor beta chains share one sample of origin, sequenced in a study of post-analysis software for immune sequencing data. Study findings and constraints: When patients were compared with controls, about five TRBV segments were more frequent, TRBV5-6, TRBV5-1 and TRBV20-1 among them.

Prepared libraries of TCR beta cDNA carried unique molecular identifiers. TCRdb processed the PCR reads anew with MiXCR; each CDR3 protein has one entry. The table records approximately 570,000 distinct CDR3 sequences, 44% of them present only once. These receptors lack a known antigen. Sequences were obtained from blood. Receptor source: a girl between 10 and 17 years old with multiple sclerosis.

This clonotype was detected only a few times. The chain links TRBV7-6 to TRBJ1-6; D gene ambiguous. The CDR3 covers 14 residues. V dropped 4 bases and J dropped 6 bases, with 10 bases sitting between them. Germline lookup yields CDR1 SGHVS and CDR2 FNYEAQ. CDR3 sequence (DNA): TGTGCCAGCAGCTCAGACTGGCGTAATTCACCCCTCCACTTT. Its translation: CASSSDWRNSPLHF.

This sequence joins TRBV29-1 and TRBJ1-1; TRBD1 matches at 8 bases. CDR1 and CDR2 (germline): SQVTM, ANQGSEA. The CDR3 totals 13 residues. Losses at the gene ends were 6 bases for V and 1 base for J; bases not matched to a gene: 4. DNA of the CDR3: TGCAGCGTAGACAGGGGCGCGAACACTGAAGCTTTCTTT. Its protein is CSVDRGANTEAFF.

This clonotype was counted a single time. The chain combines TRBV5-1 with TRBJ2-1; either TRBD1 or TRBD2 may supply D (6 bases each). The ends were cut back, 3 bases at V and 8 bases at J, with 30 bases in the middle. The CDR3 spans 19 residues. The germline CDR1 and CDR2 sequences are SGHRS and YFSETQ. CDR3: CASSSYGRSKEGDADEQFF. In nucleotides, the CDR3 is TGCGCCAGCAGCTCGTACGGGAGATCTAAGGAGGGGGACGCCGATGAGCAGTTCTTC.

This sequence joins TRBV11-2 and TRBJ2-7; D is tentatively TRBD1 or TRBD2 (7 bases each). The germline V and J ends were trimmed by 4 bases and 6 bases, with 13 bases remaining between them. This CDR3 region has 13 residues. The germline CDR1 and CDR2 sequences are SGHAT and FQNNGV. CDR3: CASSSSRGGEQYF. CDR3 nucleotides: TGTGCCAGCAGCTCCTCCAGGGGGGGCGAGCAGTACTTC.

This chain uses TRBV5-1 with TRBJ2-3; D is unclear. Trimming shortened V by 8 bases and J by 6 bases, and 10 bases separated the two germline ends. Looked up from germline, CDR1 is SGHRS and CDR2 is YFSETQ. There are 11 residues in the CDR3. The CDR3 DNA sequence: TGCGCCAGTCTAGGTGAGGATACGCAGTATTTT. Protein: CASLGEDTQYF.

With respect to this clonotype: One end of the junction varies from germline; a read error may be responsible. The rearrangement joins TRBV4-1 to TRBJ2-7; 7 bases map to TRBD2. Germline CDR1 MGHRA, CDR2 YSYEKL. This CDR3 contains 15 residues. CDR3 protein: CARSQERGSTYEQYF. The CDR3 nucleotides read TGCGCCCGCAGCCAAGAGCGGGGTTCGACCTACGAGCAGTACTTC.